Shown below are 5 T cell receptor beta chains from a single sample sequenced in a study of blood T cell repertoires in COVID-19 (dated by TCRdb to between 2020 and 2021). Libraries were made using the immunoSEQ multiplex PCR assay. TCRdb stores this immuneACCESS table with in-frame sequences only. Part of the clones is absent; in the studies checked, under half of the shortfall reflects unresolved V genes, and no reason is known for the rest. The sample records about 34,000 clones, roughly 80% of which are singletons. 16% of the sample rests with the top ten. Sequencing was carried out using peripheral blood. Receptors originate from a human donor in a cohort sampled during active COVID-19.

The chain couples TRBV5-8 to TRBJ1-2; TRBD1 matches 8 bases. Trimming at V came to 3 bases and at J to 7 bases, leaving 11 bases not matched to a gene. This CDR3 comprises 15 residues. Germline V CDR1 and CDR2: SGHTS, YDEGEE. The CDR3 sequence is CASSSRDRRFSGYTF. For the CDR3, the DNA is TGTGCCAGCAGCTCCCGGGACAGGCGGTTTTCTGGCTACACCTTC.

The genes are TRBV5-4 and TRBJ1-2; 7 bases map to TRBD1. The V gene end was trimmed by 1 base and the J gene end by 8 bases; junction bases not matched to a gene: 11. The CDR3 extends over 15 amino acids. The V gene's germline CDR1 is SGHNT and CDR2 YYREEE (reference sequence). DNA for the CDR3: TGTGCCAGCAGCTTGAAGACAGGGAAGGCAGAAGGCTACACCTTC. Translating gives CASSLKTGKAEGYTF.

V usage is TRBV19 and J usage is TRBJ1-5; 10 bases are shared with TRBD1. This CDR3 is built from 13 residues. The V gene end was trimmed by 5 bases and the J gene end by 9 bases; junction bases not matched to a gene: 4. Germline V gives CDR1 LNHDA, CDR2 SQIVND (reference sequence). For the CDR3, the DNA is TGTGCCAGTAGTGGGACAGGGGTGTTGCCCCAGCATTTT. Translating it yields CASSGTGVLPQHF.

The chain joins TRBV3-1 (or the pseudogene TRBV3-2) to TRBJ2-2; the D is unclear. V was clipped by 1 base and J by 1 base, with 13 bases between them. The CDR3 covers 17 residues. Germline CDR1 LGHDT, CDR2 YNNKEL (reference sequence). The CDR3 sequence: CASSQGRIVLNTGELFF. The CDR3 DNA sequence: TGTGCCAGCAGCCAAGGGAGAATAGTCCTGAACACCGGGGAGCTGTTTTTT.

The chain has TRBV9 and TRBJ1-1; 9 bases match TRBD1. CDR3 length equals 14 residues. Per the germline V gene, CDR1 is SGDLS and CDR2 is YYNGEE. Trimming cost V 5 bases and J 5 bases; bases outside gene matches: 7. In DNA form, the CDR3 reads TGTGCCAGCAGTGAACAGGGGGCGGGTACTGAAGCTTTCTTT. It is translated as CASSEQGAGTEAFF.